These 11 T cell receptor beta chains were all obtained from the same sample, sequenced in a study of cytomegalovirus exposure and HLA in healthy donors. Vbeta (60) and Jbeta (13) primers were used in the PCR. Generated by immunoSEQ multiplex PCR, the TCRdb table keeps only in-frame clones and is missing some. Of 150,000 to 200,000 clones in the sample, roughly 79% were seen once. Sample: PBMCs. The receptors stem from a woman aged 25 to 45 in good health and CMV-seropositive.

V gene TRBV19 combines with J gene TRBJ1-5; 9 bases are a match to TRBD1. The CDR3 has 15 residues. The trim removed 3 bases at V and 6 bases at J, leaving 6 bases unmatched. Germline V gene sequence: CDR1 LNHDA, CDR2 SQIVND (reference sequence). CDR3: CASSMVQGAGQPQHF. The CDR3 DNA reads TGTGCCAGTAGTATGGTACAGGGGGCCGGTCAGCCCCAGCATTTT.

This sequence joins TRBV27 and TRBJ1-1; no reliable D call. Trimming pared 0 bases from V and 1 base from J, leaving 6 bases between. The CDR3 length is 14 residues. Germline V CDR1 and CDR2: MNHEY, SMNVEV (reference sequence). The CDR3: CASSLSLANTEAFF. CDR3 DNA sequence: TGTGCCAGCAGTTTATCCTTAGCGAACACTGAAGCTTTCTTT.

The J gene is TRBJ2-2, the V gene TRBV30; 14 bases align to TRBD2. Germline V gene lookup returns CDR1 GTSNPN and CDR2 SVGIG (reference sequence). The CDR3 sequence is 15 residues long. The CDR3 region is CAGGRTSGRNGELFF. CDR3 nucleotide sequence: TGTGCAGGAGGGCGGACTAGCGGGAGGAACGGGGAGCTGTTTTTT.

J is TRBJ2-1 and V is TRBV25-1, with D possibly TRBD2 on 7 matching bases. Germline CDR1 reads MGHDK; CDR2 reads SYGVNS. The length of the CDR3 is 16 residues. The V end was cut by 4 bases, the J end by 3 bases, with 16 bases between. CDR3 in amino acids: CASSVLGGALYNEQFF. In nucleotides, the CDR3 is TGTGCCAGCAGTGTCCTGGGGGGGGCCCTCTACAATGAGCAGTTCTTC.

V usage is TRBV18 and J usage is TRBJ1-1, with 7 bases aligning to TRBD1. The germline CDR1 and CDR2 sequences are KGHSH and LQKENI. The length of the CDR3 is 15 residues. V was pared by 4 bases and J by 6 bases, with 11 bases of the junction left unmatched. The CDR3 loop reads CASSQHSGGQAEAFF. The DNA for the CDR3 is TGTGCCAGCTCACAGCATTCAGGGGGGCAGGCTGAAGCTTTCTTT. The full variable domain, completed using reference TRBV18 and TRBJ1-1, is NAGVMQNPRHLVRRRGQEARLRCSPMKGHSHVYWYRQLPEEGLKFMVYLQKENIIDESGMPKERFSAEFPKEGPSILRIQQVVRGDSAAYFCASSQHSGGQAEAFFGQGTRLTVV.

The chain's CDR3 is CASSQLAGVGYNEQFF. The CDR3 region has the DNA TGCGCCAGCAGCCAACTAGCGGGAGTAGGCTACAATGAGCAGTTCTTC. The chain recombines TRBV4-3 with TRBJ2-1, with TRBD2 identical over 10 bases. Looked up from germline, CDR1 is LGHNA and CDR2 is YSLEER. The CDR3 covers 16 residues. V gave up 2 bases and J gave up 3 bases; unmatched junction bases: 4.

This clone is a singleton in its sample. The chain carries TRBV6-4 and TRBJ2-6, with D possibly being TRBD2 (5 bases). The length of the CDR3 is 14 residues. Trimming took 2 bases from V and 7 from J, leaving 9 bases between them. From germline, CDR1 is MRHNA and CDR2 SNTAGT. The CDR3 nucleotides are TGTGCCAGCAGTGACCCCGGGGAAGCCAACGTCCTGACTTTC. Translated, it gives CASSDPGEANVLTF.

The CDR3 sequence: CSVAGTSGGSSYNEQFF. The CDR3 nucleotides are TGCAGCGTCGCCGGGACTAGCGGGGGAAGCTCCTACAATGAGCAGTTCTTC. This chain connects TRBV29-1 to TRBJ2-1; 14 nucleotides line up with TRBD2. V shed 6 bases and J 0 bases; nucleotides not matched to a gene: 7. The CDR3 is 17 amino acids. The germline gives CDR1 SQVTM, CDR2 ANQGSEA.

Note on this clone: Other DNA sequences from this sample encode an identical CDR3 as well. V and J are TRBV9 and TRBJ2-7; 9 bases line up with TRBD1. Germline CDR1 reads SGDLS; CDR2 reads YYNGEE. The CDR3 loop spans 15 amino acids. The trim removed 0 bases at V and 3 bases at J, leaving 4 bases unmatched. The CDR3 spells CASSVATGGVYEQYF. As DNA, the CDR3 is TGTGCCAGCAGCGTAGCGACAGGGGGAGTCTACGAGCAGTACTTC.

This clone was observed a single time. The V and J genes are TRBV19 and TRBJ2-1; TRBD2 is a possible D gene (6 bases). Germline V gene lookup returns CDR1 LNHDA and CDR2 SQIVND (reference sequence). V was clipped by 10 bases and J by 6 bases, with 19 bases between them. The CDR3 is 14 residues long. This chain's CDR3 is CATTGGLTTNEQFF. The CDR3 DNA sequence: TGTGCCACCACCGGAGGGCTCACCACCAATGAGCAGTTCTTC.

This chain uses TRBV5-6 with TRBJ2-7, with a possible D match to TRBD1 (5 bases). From germline, CDR1 is SGHDT and CDR2 YYEEEE. The V end was cut by 1 base, the J end by 2 bases, with 10 bases between. The CDR3 is 14 residues long. The chain's CDR3 is CASSLLDRAYEQYF. The CDR3 nucleotides are TGTGCCAGCAGCTTGCTTGACAGAGCCTACGAGCAGTACTTC. Complete variable domain (other parts from reference TRBV5-6 and TRBJ2-7): DAGVTQSPTHLIKTRGQQVTLRCSPKSGHDTVSWYQQALGQGPQFIFQYYEEEERQRGNFPDRFSGHQFPNYSSELNVNALLLGDSALYLCASSLLDRAYEQYFGPGTRLTVT.